Following are 11 T cell receptor beta chains from one sample sequenced in a study of regulatory T cells in long-lasting Graves disease. As to time point: newly diagnosed GD, antithyroid drugs for less than 3 months. Extracted RNA from PBMCs served as the source of the TCR library. With iRepertoire HTBI primers and Arm-PCR of CDR3 regions, TCR beta libraries were built. MiXCR, run by TCRdb on the multiplex PCR reads, gives a single entry per CDR3 protein. Here the sample spans 400,000 to 500,000 distinct CDR3 sequences, approximately 14% being singletons. These same records also appear under a second study, on T cells in Graves' hyperthyroidism and ophthalmopathy.

The source was peripheral blood mononuclear cells (PBMCs), collected at new diagnosis, from a patient treated with antithyroid drugs. Source of these receptors: a woman aged 45 to 65 with Graves disease.

Concerning this clonotype: A much larger clonotype is one base distant, so this may be a read error. The J gene is TRBJ2-7, the V gene TRBV4-1; a possible D gene is TRBD1 (6 bases). Germline CDR1 reads MGHRA; CDR2 reads YSYEKL. V dropped 0 bases and J dropped 3 bases, with 12 bases sitting between them. The CDR3 extends over 15 amino acids. The CDR3 region is CASSQDCAGVYEQYF. DNA for the CDR3: TGCGCCAGCAGCCAAGATTGCGCAGGGGTCTACGAGCAGTACTTC.

The CDR3 region is CASSLGPGSTYGYTF. The CDR3 nucleotides read TGTGCCAGCAGCTTAGGGCCGGGTTCCACCTATGGCTACACCTTC. The chain links TRBV7-2 to TRBJ1-2, with D hard to call. Trimming removed 1 base from V and 4 bases from J, with 13 bases in between. This CDR3 comprises 15 residues. Germline-derived CDR1 and CDR2 are SGHTA and FQGNSA.

The V call is TRBV20-1, the J call TRBJ2-1; 10 bases line up with TRBD2. The CDR3 covers 15 residues. CDR1 DFQATT and CDR2 SNEGSKA come from the germline V gene (reference sequence). V dropped 3 bases and J dropped 4; count of bases not matched to a gene: 6. Written as DNA, the CDR3 is TGCAGTGCTAGTTCCCCGGGACTAGCGTACAATGAGCAGTTCTTC. This sequence encodes CSASSPGLAYNEQFF.

This clonotype was recorded many times. The V and J genes are TRBV20-1 and TRBJ1-2; 12 positions agree with TRBD1. Germline V gives CDR1 DFQATT, CDR2 SNEGSKA (reference sequence). The CDR3 is made up of 16 amino acids. After removal of 6 bases from V and 6 bases from J, the junction contained 14 bases not matched to a gene. The CDR3 is CSANRDRGRFSDGYTF. CDR3 in DNA: TGCAGTGCCAACCGGGACAGGGGGCGTTTTTCGGATGGCTACACCTTC.

This clonotype was detected many times. The V gene is TRBV20-1, the J gene TRBJ2-7, with unresolved D. Trimming pared 1 base from V and 6 bases from J, leaving 13 bases between. The length of the CDR3 is 13 residues. CDR1 and CDR2 (germline): DFQATT, SNEGSKA (reference sequence). The CDR3 bases are TGCAGTGCTAGAGCCGACCTCAAGGGCGAGCAGTACTTC. Translating gives CSARADLKGEQYF.

The V gene is TRBV30, the J gene TRBJ2-1; D might be TRBD1 (5 bases). The V end lost 3 bases, the J end lost 4 bases, and 10 bases lay between the germline ends. Germline-derived CDR1 and CDR2 are GTSNPN and SVGIG (reference sequence). The CDR3 is 13 residues long. The CDR3 nucleotides read TGTGCCTGGAGCGGCAGGGTATACAATGAGCAGTTCTTC. Protein sequence: CAWSGRVYNEQFF.

The chain couples TRBV4-1 to TRBJ1-3; no firm D call. Per the germline V gene, CDR1 is MGHRA and CDR2 is YSYEKL. The CDR3 sequence is 16 residues long. The V gene lost 1 base and the J gene lost 2 bases, with 12 bases spanning the gap. As DNA, the CDR3 is TGCGCCAGCAGCCAAGGAGTCGGGGAGGCTGGAAACACCATATATTTT. Its protein is CASSQGVGEAGNTIYF.

This chain uses TRBV12-3 or TRBV12-4 with TRBJ2-7; D may be TRBD1 (6 bases). CDR3 length equals 14 residues. Trimming removed 3 bases at V and 2 bases at J, with 11 bases between. This CDR3 reads CASSFGQIPYEQYF. The CDR3 nucleotides read TGTGCCAGCAGTTTTGGACAGATACCCTACGAGCAGTACTTC.

At least ten counts were recorded for this clonotype. The chain recombines TRBV2 with TRBJ2-2, with TRBD2 matching 8 bases. The V segment lost 8 bases and the J segment 6 bases; nucleotides outside the gene matches: 8. The CDR3 has 14 amino acids. Germline CDR1 SNHLY, CDR2 FYNNEI. CDR3 nucleotide sequence: TGTGCCAGCGGTCTTACGGGAGGGTCCGGGGAGCTGTTTTTT. Protein: CASGLTGGSGELFF.

This clonotype occurred many times. The rearrangement links TRBV11-2 to TRBJ2-7; D possibly corresponds to TRBD1 (6 bases). Trimming removed 1 base from V and 4 bases from J, with 20 bases in between. Per germline, CDR1 SGHAT and CDR2 FQNNGV. This CDR3 has 17 amino acids. CDR3 coding DNA: TGTGCCAGCAGCTTAGGAGAGGGACAACCTACTTATTACGAGCAGTACTTC. It encodes CASSLGEGQPTYYEQYF.

In its sample, this clonotype was seen many times. The J gene is TRBJ2-7, the V gene TRBV5-1; 7 bases match TRBD1. The CDR3 extends over 14 amino acids. CDR1 is SGHRS and CDR2 is YFSETQ in the germline V gene. With 2 bases clipped from V and 3 bases from J, the junction kept 5 bases outside the gene matches. As DNA, the CDR3 is TGCGCCAGCAGCTTAACAGGGGAGAACTACGAGCAGTACTTC. Translation gives CASSLTGENYEQYF. The whole variable domain, filled in from reference TRBV5-1 and TRBJ2-7, reads KAGVTQTPRYLIKTRGQQVTLSCSPISGHRSVSWYQQTPGQGLQFLFEYFSETQRNKGNFPGRFSGRQFSNSRSEMNVSTLELGDSALYLCASSLTGENYEQYFGPGTRLTVT.